These T cell receptor beta chains were read from a single sample in a study of T-cell reconstitution after alpha-beta-depleted transplantation in children. TCRdb re-called the PCR reads with MiXCR, one entry per CDR3 protein. The sample lists roughly 500,000 distinct CDR3 sequences; 30% to 35% were seen once. Sequenced here: PBMCs from the stem cell graft donor, sampled from the stem cell graft. Receptors originate from a human donor who donated a stem cell graft to a child with aplastic anemia. CDR3s include the opening cysteine and the closing phenylalanine or tryptophan. Fields, in order: D gene, J gene, V gene, clone size, CDR3 protein, CDR3 DNA. A D gene is named only where the DNA matches it firmly. Clone size appears in some rows only: once, few, many, or a class for an expanded clone.

d_call: .
j_call: TRBJ2-1
v_call: TRBV29-1
clone_size: few
cdr3_aa: CSVEIGGINEQFF
cdr3_nt: TGCAGCGTTGAAATAGGTGGGATCAATGAGCAGTTCTTC

d_call: .
j_call: TRBJ2-5
v_call: TRBV7-6
clone_size: few
cdr3_aa: CASRGETQYF
cdr3_nt: TGTGCCAGCAGGGGAGAGACCCAGTACTTC

d_call: TRBD2
j_call: TRBJ2-1
v_call: TRBV20-1
clone_size: .
cdr3_aa: CSARAPTGRGLAGGDNEQFF
cdr3_nt: TGCAGTGCTAGGGCCCCGACAGGGCGCGGACTAGCGGGGGGGGACAATGAGCAGTTCTTC

d_call: .
j_call: TRBJ2-1
v_call: TRBV7-2
clone_size: .
cdr3_aa: CASSLAEILYNEQFF
cdr3_nt: TGTGCCAGCAGCTTAGCGGAGATACTCTACAATGAGCAGTTCTTC

d_call: .
j_call: TRBJ1-3
v_call: TRBV11-2
clone_size: .
cdr3_aa: CASSLELGNTIYF
cdr3_nt: TGTGCCAGCAGCTTAGAACTGGGAAACACCATATATTTT

d_call: .
j_call: TRBJ1-3
v_call: TRBV2
clone_size: .
cdr3_aa: CASSEDLGPNTIYF
cdr3_nt: TGTGCCAGCAGTGAAGATCTGGGGCCAAACACCATATATTTT

d_call: .
j_call: TRBJ1-6
v_call: TRBV18
clone_size: .
cdr3_aa: CASSPLGTTFNSPLHF
cdr3_nt: TGTGCCAGCTCACCGTTGGGGACCACTTTTAATTCACCCCTCCACTTT

d_call: TRBD1
j_call: TRBJ1-5
v_call: TRBV7-9
clone_size: .
cdr3_aa: CASSFGQGAGNQPQHF
cdr3_nt: TGTGCCAGCAGCTTTGGGCAGGGGGCTGGCAATCAGCCCCAGCATTTT

d_call: .
j_call: TRBJ1-1
v_call: TRBV18
clone_size: .
cdr3_aa: CASSPPGTENTEAFF
cdr3_nt: TGTGCCAGCTCACCACCTGGGACGGAGAACACTGAAGCTTTCTTT

d_call: TRBD1
j_call: TRBJ1-2
v_call: TRBV29-1
clone_size: few
cdr3_aa: CSVVGGQFAGKDGYTF
cdr3_nt: TGCAGCGTTGTGGGGGGACAGTTTGCCGGAAAGGATGGCTACACCTTC

d_call: .
j_call: TRBJ1-1
v_call: TRBV29-1
clone_size: .
cdr3_aa: CSVGPRGTEAFF
cdr3_nt: TGCAGCGTTGGTCCGAGGGGCACTGAAGCTTTCTTT

d_call: TRBD1
j_call: TRBJ1-5
v_call: TRBV6-2/TRBV6-3
clone_size: few
cdr3_aa: CASNDRESVRQPQHF
cdr3_nt: TGTGCCAGCAACGACAGGGAGTCGGTTCGACAGCCCCAGCATTTT

d_call: TRBD2
j_call: TRBJ2-1
v_call: TRBV12-5
clone_size: .
cdr3_aa: CASGPGGGYNEQFF
cdr3_nt: TGTGCTAGTGGCCCGGGAGGGGGCTACAATGAGCAGTTCTTC

d_call: TRBD2
j_call: TRBJ2-1
v_call: TRBV15
clone_size: few
cdr3_aa: CATSRGAGGDYNEQFF
cdr3_nt: TGTGCCACCAGCAGAGGAGCGGGAGGGGATTACAATGAGCAGTTCTTC

d_call: .
j_call: TRBJ2-1
v_call: TRBV29-1
clone_size: few
cdr3_aa: CSVDVTGFNEQFF
cdr3_nt: TGCAGCGTTGATGTAACAGGGTTCAATGAGCAGTTCTTC

d_call: .
j_call: TRBJ1-1
v_call: TRBV20-1
clone_size: .
cdr3_aa: CSARTESMNTEAFF
cdr3_nt: TGCAGTGCCAGGACAGAGTCTATGAACACTGAAGCTTTCTTT

d_call: .
j_call: TRBJ1-3
v_call: TRBV12-3/TRBV12-4
clone_size: many
cdr3_aa: CASSLAGSNTIYF
cdr3_nt: TGTGCCAGCAGTTTAGCCGGGAGTAACACCATATATTTT

d_call: .
j_call: TRBJ2-3
v_call: TRBV24-1
clone_size: .
cdr3_aa: CATTNAQATDTQYF
cdr3_nt: TGTGCCACCACTAACGCACAGGCTACAGATACGCAGTATTTT

d_call: .
j_call: TRBJ1-1
v_call: TRBV7-2
clone_size: few
cdr3_aa: CASSLEAVNTEAFF
cdr3_nt: TGTGCCAGCAGCTTAGAAGCCGTGAACACTGAAGCTTTCTTT

d_call: .
j_call: TRBJ2-5
v_call: TRBV15
clone_size: .
cdr3_aa: CATSRDLGVQETQYF
cdr3_nt: TGTGCCACCAGCAGAGATCTCGGGGTGCAAGAGACCCAGTACTTC

d_call: TRBD1
j_call: TRBJ2-7
v_call: TRBV27
clone_size: .
cdr3_aa: CASSRQGSLYGEQYF
cdr3_nt: TGTGCCAGCAGCCGACAGGGGAGTTTGTATGGCGAGCAGTACTTC

d_call: .
j_call: TRBJ2-2
v_call: TRBV27
clone_size: .
cdr3_aa: CASSLWDAGELFF
cdr3_nt: TGTGCCAGCAGTTTATGGGACGCCGGGGAGCTGTTTTTT

d_call: .
j_call: TRBJ1-1
v_call: TRBV12-3/TRBV12-4
clone_size: .
cdr3_aa: CASSLVGGRYAFF
cdr3_nt: TGTGCCAGCAGTTTAGTCGGGGGCCGGTACGCTTTCTTT

d_call: .
j_call: TRBJ2-3
v_call: TRBV29-1
clone_size: .
cdr3_aa: CSVEAGWGSVDTQYF
cdr3_nt: TGCAGCGTTGAAGCCGGTTGGGGATCAGTGGATACGCAGTATTTT

d_call: .
j_call: TRBJ2-1
v_call: TRBV4-3
clone_size: .
cdr3_aa: CASSQAVAGLNNEQFF
cdr3_nt: TGCGCCAGCAGCCAGGCTGTGGCAGGGTTAAACAATGAGCAGTTCTTC

d_call: TRBD2
j_call: TRBJ2-1
v_call: TRBV9
clone_size: once
cdr3_aa: CASSSWTSGRPNEQFF
cdr3_nt: TGTGCCAGCAGCTCCTGGACTAGCGGGAGACCCAATGAGCAGTTCTTC

d_call: .
j_call: TRBJ2-5
v_call: TRBV7-2
clone_size: .
cdr3_aa: CASSFTGVVRETQYF
cdr3_nt: TGTGCCAGCAGCTTTACGGGAGTGGTTCGGGAGACCCAGTACTTC

d_call: .
j_call: TRBJ1-1
v_call: TRBV20-1
clone_size: few
cdr3_aa: CSARDLGGLRNTEAFF
cdr3_nt: TGCAGTGCTAGAGATCTTGGAGGGCTGAGGAACACTGAAGCTTTCTTT

d_call: .
j_call: TRBJ2-5
v_call: TRBV5-1
clone_size: .
cdr3_aa: CASSQQGSGQETQYF
cdr3_nt: TGCGCCAGCAGCCAACAGGGAAGTGGCCAAGAGACCCAGTACTTC

d_call: .
j_call: TRBJ2-1
v_call: TRBV12-3/TRBV12-4
clone_size: many
cdr3_aa: CASSLGLATEQFF
cdr3_nt: TGTGCCAGCAGTTTAGGGCTAGCGACTGAGCAGTTCTTC

d_call: .
j_call: TRBJ1-1
v_call: TRBV7-2
clone_size: .
cdr3_aa: CASSLVSQTEAFF
cdr3_nt: TGTGCCAGCAGCTTAGTGTCGCAGACTGAAGCTTTCTTT

d_call: TRBD2
j_call: TRBJ2-3
v_call: TRBV13
clone_size: .
cdr3_aa: CASSLEGREGATDTQYF
cdr3_nt: TGTGCCAGCAGCTTAGAAGGGCGGGAGGGGGCCACAGATACGCAGTATTTT

d_call: TRBD2
j_call: TRBJ2-7
v_call: TRBV4-3
clone_size: few
cdr3_aa: CASSQDKVTSGSYEQYF
cdr3_nt: TGCGCCAGCAGCCAAGATAAGGTAACTAGCGGATCCTACGAGCAGTACTTC

d_call: .
j_call: TRBJ2-5
v_call: TRBV4-3
clone_size: .
cdr3_aa: CASSAVAETQETQYF
cdr3_nt: TGCGCCAGCAGCGCAGTCGCCGAAACCCAAGAGACCCAGTACTTC

d_call: .
j_call: TRBJ1-2
v_call: TRBV29-1
clone_size: .
cdr3_aa: CSGRHQYGYTF
cdr3_nt: TGCAGCGGAAGACACCAATATGGCTACACCTTC

d_call: TRBD1
j_call: TRBJ1-2
v_call: TRBV7-8
clone_size: few
cdr3_aa: CASSSGTGPNYGYTF
cdr3_nt: TGTGCCAGCAGCTCCGGGACAGGGCCTAACTATGGCTACACCTTC

d_call: .
j_call: TRBJ1-1
v_call: TRBV2
clone_size: few
cdr3_aa: CATHTDGGVTEAFF
cdr3_nt: TGTGCCACTCATACCGACGGGGGAGTTACTGAAGCTTTCTTT

d_call: .
j_call: TRBJ1-4
v_call: TRBV24-1
clone_size: .
cdr3_aa: CATSDPTAAPSGKLFF
cdr3_nt: TGTGCCACCAGTGATCCTACGGCAGCGCCAAGTGGAAAACTGTTTTTT

d_call: .
j_call: TRBJ2-7
v_call: TRBV6-2/TRBV6-3
clone_size: .
cdr3_aa: CASSYSQQVGYEQYF
cdr3_nt: TGTGCCAGCAGTTACTCGCAACAGGTGGGCTACGAGCAGTACTTC

d_call: TRBD2
j_call: TRBJ2-5
v_call: TRBV25-1
clone_size: .
cdr3_aa: CASSDPGAGGYQETQYF
cdr3_nt: TGTGCCAGCAGTGACCCGGGAGCGGGAGGTTACCAAGAGACCCAGTACTTC

d_call: .
j_call: TRBJ2-5
v_call: TRBV7-6
clone_size: few
cdr3_aa: CASSLEAIPREETQYF
cdr3_nt: TGTGCCAGCAGCTTAGAGGCAATCCCTCGTGAAGAGACCCAGTACTTC

d_call: TRBD2
j_call: TRBJ2-1
v_call: TRBV30
clone_size: .
cdr3_aa: CAWSVPSGRPSHEQFF
cdr3_nt: TGTGCCTGGAGTGTACCTAGCGGGAGGCCCTCCCATGAGCAGTTCTTC

d_call: .
j_call: TRBJ1-1
v_call: TRBV27
clone_size: many
cdr3_aa: CASSLRGRTEAFF
cdr3_nt: TGTGCCAGCAGTTTACGGGGCAGGACTGAAGCTTTCTTT

d_call: .
j_call: TRBJ2-1
v_call: TRBV5-1
clone_size: .
cdr3_aa: CASSPVTTIFNEQFF
cdr3_nt: TGCGCCAGCAGCCCCGTCACGACTATATTCAATGAGCAGTTCTTC

d_call: .
j_call: TRBJ2-6
v_call: TRBV7-9
clone_size: .
cdr3_aa: CANRSGANVLTF
cdr3_nt: TGTGCCAACAGGTCCGGGGCCAACGTCCTGACTTTC

d_call: .
j_call: TRBJ2-1
v_call: TRBV5-1
clone_size: few
cdr3_aa: CASSLDWAREQFF
cdr3_nt: TGCGCCAGCAGCTTGGACTGGGCGCGGGAGCAGTTCTTC

d_call: TRBD1
j_call: TRBJ2-2
v_call: TRBV12-3/TRBV12-4
clone_size: .
cdr3_aa: CASSFYRGDTGELFF
cdr3_nt: TGTGCCAGCAGTTTTTACAGGGGTGACACCGGGGAGCTGTTTTTT

d_call: .
j_call: TRBJ1-2
v_call: TRBV28
clone_size: few
cdr3_aa: CASSFSASPYGYTF
cdr3_nt: TGTGCCAGCAGTTTTTCGGCGTCCCCCTATGGCTACACCTTC

d_call: .
j_call: TRBJ1-1
v_call: TRBV25-1
clone_size: few
cdr3_aa: CASSSRRGTEAFF
cdr3_nt: TGTGCCAGCAGTTCCCGCAGGGGAACTGAAGCTTTCTTT

d_call: .
j_call: TRBJ1-1
v_call: TRBV6-5
clone_size: few
cdr3_aa: CASSSLGQGRTEAFF
cdr3_nt: TGTGCCAGCAGTTCGTTGGGACAAGGGAGGACTGAAGCTTTCTTT

d_call: .
j_call: TRBJ1-1
v_call: TRBV6-2/TRBV6-3
clone_size: .
cdr3_aa: CASSGQINTEAFF
cdr3_nt: TGTGCCAGCAGCGGACAGATAAACACTGAAGCTTTCTTT

d_call: .
j_call: TRBJ1-2
v_call: TRBV7-2
clone_size: .
cdr3_aa: CASSFQGPYELFTF
cdr3_nt: TGTGCCAGCAGCTTTCAGGGACCCTACGAGCTCTTCACCTTC

d_call: .
j_call: TRBJ2-2
v_call: TRBV2
clone_size: few
cdr3_aa: CASKQGSNTGELFF
cdr3_nt: TGTGCCAGCAAGCAGGGATCGAACACCGGGGAGCTGTTTTTT

d_call: .
j_call: TRBJ2-2
v_call: TRBV6-1
clone_size: few
cdr3_aa: CASRSPGTGELFF
cdr3_nt: TGTGCCAGCAGATCACCGGGGACCGGGGAGCTGTTTTTT

d_call: TRBD1
j_call: TRBJ1-1
v_call: TRBV30
clone_size: .
cdr3_aa: CASEQGAGTEAFF
cdr3_nt: TGTGCCTCAGAACAGGGGGCTGGAACTGAAGCTTTCTTT

d_call: TRBD2
j_call: TRBJ2-2
v_call: TRBV5-1
clone_size: .
cdr3_aa: CASSSLAGHTGELFF
cdr3_nt: TGCGCCAGCAGCTCACTAGCGGGACACACCGGGGAGCTGTTTTTT

d_call: TRBD2
j_call: TRBJ2-1
v_call: TRBV24-1
clone_size: few
cdr3_aa: CATSDARGGRPDNEQFF
cdr3_nt: TGTGCCACCAGTGATGCGCGGGGGGGGAGACCGGACAATGAGCAGTTCTTC

d_call: .
j_call: TRBJ2-6
v_call: TRBV19
clone_size: .
cdr3_aa: CASSRFATAGANVLTF
cdr3_nt: TGTGCCAGTAGTAGGTTTGCGACTGCGGGGGCCAACGTCCTGACTTTC